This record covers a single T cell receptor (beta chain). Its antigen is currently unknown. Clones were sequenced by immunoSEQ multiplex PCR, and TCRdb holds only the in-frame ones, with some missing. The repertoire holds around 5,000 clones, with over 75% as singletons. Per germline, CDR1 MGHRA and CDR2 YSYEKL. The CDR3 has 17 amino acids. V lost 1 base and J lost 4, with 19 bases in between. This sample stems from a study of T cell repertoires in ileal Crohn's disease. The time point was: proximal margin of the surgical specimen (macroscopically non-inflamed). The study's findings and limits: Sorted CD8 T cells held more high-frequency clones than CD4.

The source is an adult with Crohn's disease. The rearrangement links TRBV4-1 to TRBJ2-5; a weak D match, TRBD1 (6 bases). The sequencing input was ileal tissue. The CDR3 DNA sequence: TGCGCCAGCAGCCAAGGTCAGAGCAACAGGGCAGGAGAGACCCAGTACTTC. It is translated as CASSQGQSNRAGETQYF.